The sequence of this T cell receptor beta chain was determined in a study of T cells after yellow fever vaccination. UMIs and a universal primer site were added when TCR cDNA was made by 5'RACE template switching. TCRdb re-called the 5' RACE reads through MiXCR, storing one row per CDR3 protein. The sample yields 200,000 to 300,000 distinct CDR3 sequences, about 3.9% seen once. V trimming: 0 bases; J trimming: 5 bases; junction bases outside the gene matches: 10. This CDR3 has 16 amino acids. CDR1 is SGDLS, CDR2 YYNGEE, per germline. This clonotype originated in a man aged 18 to 30 who received the YFV17D yellow fever vaccine. Sequenced here: PBMCs, sampled 15 days after the yellow fever booster vaccination. The rearrangement joins TRBV9 to TRBJ2-5, with 7 positions matching TRBD1. The CDR3 sequence: CASSVDRGGMAETQYF. DNA for the CDR3: TGTGCCAGCAGCGTAGACCGAGGGGGCATGGCGGAGACCCAGTACTTC.